The 8 T cell receptor beta chains reported below all come from one sample, sequenced in a study of blood T cell repertoires in COVID-19. The data were produced by immunoSEQ multiplex PCR, yet TCRdb's version contains in-frame clones alone and is incomplete. This table holds approximately 330,000 clones, 89% found once. Sequences were obtained from PBMCs or T cells enriched from blood (not recorded which). Receptors originate from a woman aged 25 to 45 who had recovered from COVID-19.

The chain employs TRBV27 and TRBJ1-5, with D possibly being TRBD1 (6 bases). The CDR3 covers 15 residues. V lost 6 bases to trimming and J lost 7 bases, with 19 bases between them. Germline CDR1 and CDR2: MNHEY and SMNVEV (reference sequence). The CDR3 is CASSPGVPIRQPQHF. CDR3 coding DNA: TGTGCCAGCAGCCCAGGGGTCCCGATAAGGCAGCCCCAGCATTTT.

The chain carries TRBV7-9 and TRBJ1-2; 7 bases are shared with TRBD1. V shed 2 bases, J shed 5 bases, and the junction held 8 bases outside the gene matches. The germline CDR1 and CDR2 sequences are SEHNR and FQNEAQ (reference sequence). The CDR3 is made up of 15 amino acids. This chain's CDR3 is CASSLLTGVGYGYTF. DNA for the CDR3: TGTGCCAGCAGCTTACTAACAGGGGTAGGGTATGGCTACACCTTC. Using reference TRBV7-9 and TRBJ1-2 for the parts outside the CDR3, the full variable domain is DTGVSQNPRHKITKRGQNVTFRCDPISEHNRLYWYRQTLGQGPEFLTYFQNEAQLEKSRLLSDRFSAERPKGSFSTLEIQRTEQGDSAMYLCASSLLTGVGYGYTFGSGTRLTVV.

V usage is TRBV4-2 and J usage is TRBJ2-3; 10 positions agree with TRBD2. CDR1 and CDR2 (germline): LGHNA, YNFKEQ. J was trimmed by 6 bases and V by 0 bases; bases with no gene match: 3. CDR3 size: 15 residues. CDR3 loop: CASSQEGLAMDTQYF. In nucleotides, the CDR3 is TGTGCCAGCAGCCAAGAGGGACTAGCGATGGATACGCAGTATTTT.

The rearrangement uses TRBV7-2 and TRBJ1-1, with TRBD1 matching 7 bases. This CDR3 spans 17 amino acids. Germline CDR1 is SGHTA and CDR2 is FQGNSA. V shed 1 base, J shed 1 base, and the junction held 9 bases outside the gene matches. The CDR3 here is CASSLVGGGEGNTEAFF. The DNA for the CDR3 is TGTGCCAGCAGCTTAGTCGGAGGGGGCGAGGGGAACACTGAAGCTTTCTTT.

CDR3 in amino acids: CASSYLGGSRLHEKLFF. CDR3 in DNA: TGTGCCAGCAGCTACTTAGGGGGTAGCCGACTGCATGAAAAACTGTTTTTT. The V call is TRBV7-9, the J call TRBJ1-4, with a weak D call TRBD1 (6 bases). Germline V CDR1 and CDR2: SEHNR, FQNEAQ (reference sequence). The ends were cut back, 4 bases at V and 6 bases at J, with 21 bases in the middle. This CDR3 has 17 residues.

The chain employs TRBV4-3 and TRBJ1-2; 7 bases are a match to TRBD1. V shed 3 bases and J 4 bases; nucleotides not matched to a gene: 8. This CDR3 is 15 amino acids long. Germline V gives CDR1 LGHNA, CDR2 YSLEER. The CDR3 protein is CASSQGTVPGYGYTF. CDR3 coding DNA: TGCGCCAGCAGCCAGGGGACAGTTCCTGGCTATGGCTACACCTTC.

The genes are TRBV3-1 (or the pseudogene TRBV3-2) and TRBJ2-2, with 7 nucleotides matching TRBD2. The V gene end was trimmed by 0 bases and the J gene end by 5 bases; junction bases not matched to a gene: 12. CDR1 and CDR2 (germline): LGHDT, YNNKEL (reference sequence). CDR3 length: 18 amino acids. The DNA for the CDR3 is TGTGCCAGCAGCCAAGACGGTAGTAGGACTAGTATTACCGGGGAGCTGTTTTTT. Protein: CASSQDGSRTSITGELFF.

V is TRBV6-5 and J is TRBJ1-2, with D tentatively TRBD1 (5 bases). The CDR3 extends over 15 amino acids. Germline lookup yields CDR1 MNHEY and CDR2 SVGAGI. V shed 0 bases and J shed 8 bases, with 16 bases lying between them. In nucleotides, the CDR3 is TGTGCCAGCAGTTACTCGGACACCGCCGGATGGGGCTACACCTTC. It specifies CASSYSDTAGWGYTF.